These T cell receptor beta chains were read from a single sample in a study of prognosis after radiotherapy for stage I lung cancer. TCRdb reprocessed the multiplex PCR reads via MiXCR and lists one record per CDR3 protein. Seen here are around 21,000 distinct CDR3 sequences, about 46% observed once, and the top ten hold approximately 32%. The sequencing used PBMCs, collected before or after stereotactic body radiation therapy (not recorded which). These TCRs come from a donor over 45 with non-small cell lung cancer. Each CDR3 is given with its conserved first and last residue. D genes are given only for firm matches. Only part of the rows carry a size: once, few, many, or a class if the clone is expanded.

J,V,size,D,DNA,CDR3
TRBJ2-2,TRBV5-1,medium-sized,.,TGCGCCAGCAGCTTGGATGGGCCCGGGGAGCTGTTTTTT,CASSLDGPGELFF
TRBJ1-2,TRBV5-8,medium-sized,.,TGTGCCAGCAGCTTGGGACAGCTGATTAACTATGGCTACACCTTC,CASSLGQLINYGYTF
TRBJ1-2,TRBV11-2,.,.,TGTGCCAGCAGCCACCGGGACGTAGGCTACACCTTC,CASSHRDVGYTF
TRBJ2-3,TRBV20-1,many,.,TGCAGTGCTAATGGGGGGGCTGGGGGAACAGATACGCAGTATTTT,CSANGGAGGTDTQYF
TRBJ1-6,TRBV6-2/TRBV6-3,many,TRBD1,TGTGCCAGCAGCCTCTACGACAGGGATTCACCCCTCCACTTT,CASSLYDRDSPLHF
TRBJ2-2,TRBV5-1,.,TRBD2,TGCGCCAGCAGCTTATTAGCGGGGGTGAACACCGGGGAGCTGTTTTTT,CASSLLAGVNTGELFF
TRBJ2-3,TRBV28,many,TRBD2,TGTGCCAGCAGTTTATTCGAGACTAGCGGGAGGGCCGGCGCAGATACGCAGTATTTT,CASSLFETSGRAGADTQYF
TRBJ1-2,TRBV2,.,.,TGTGCCAGCAGGCACGGGCGTTCAGGACTGTATGGCTACACCTTC,CASRHGRSGLYGYTF
TRBJ1-6,TRBV20-1,.,.,TGCAGTGCTAGGGGACCCCCCCGAGATAATTCACCCCTCCACTTT,CSARGPPRDNSPLHF
TRBJ1-5,TRBV28,.,TRBD1,TGTGCCAGCAGTCTGACAGGGGGCCCCAATCAGCCCCAGCATTTT,CASSLTGGPNQPQHF
TRBJ2-5,TRBV3-1,many,.,TGTGCCAGCCAATCCTCCCGGGGAGGAGAGACCCAGTACTTC,CASQSSRGGETQYF
TRBJ2-3,TRBV5-5,many,TRBD2,TGTGCCAGCAGCCTAGAGGGCGGGAGAGGCACAGATACGCAGTATTTT,CASSLEGGRGTDTQYF
TRBJ2-2,TRBV19,.,.,TGTGCCAGTAGTATAGGGGAGGCGAACACCGGGGAGCTGTTTTTT,CASSIGEANTGELFF
TRBJ2-5,TRBV12-3/TRBV12-4,.,.,TGTGCCAGCAGCCCGACCCCCGGGACCTACGGACCCAGCTATAGGGGCCAGTACTTC,CASSPTPGTYGPSYRGQYF
TRBJ2-7,TRBV3-1,many,.,TGTGCCAGCGGCCTCGACAGGTTCTACGAGCAGTACTTC,CASGLDRFYEQYF
TRBJ2-3,TRBV6-2/TRBV6-3,.,.,TGTGCCAGCAGTCCGGGGGTCCACACAGATACGCAGTATTTT,CASSPGVHTDTQYF
TRBJ2-5,TRBV19,many,TRBD1,TGTGCCACCCGGGACAGGGGGTTCCAAGAGACCCAGTACTTC,CATRDRGFQETQYF
TRBJ2-3,TRBV6-5,many,.,TGTGCCAGCAGTTACTCGACCCGAGGGATGGCAGATACGCAGTATTTT,CASSYSTRGMADTQYF
TRBJ2-3,TRBV7-8,.,.,TGTGCCAGCAGCTTATTGGACAGCGTAAGAGATACGCAGTATTTT,CASSLLDSVRDTQYF
TRBJ1-1,TRBV20-1,many,TRBD1,TGCAGTGCTGCCCCCCGCGACAGGGGCGACACTGGAGCTTTCTTT,CSAAPRDRGDTGAFF
TRBJ2-7,TRBV20-1,.,.,TGCAGTGCAACGCAGGCCAGCAACTACGAGCAGTACTTC,CSATQASNYEQYF
TRBJ2-3,TRBV27,many,TRBD1,TGTGCCAGCAGTTCGGACAGGGACGGAGATACGCAGTATTTT,CASSSDRDGDTQYF
TRBJ2-7,TRBV10-3,many,TRBD2,TGTGCCATCAGTGAGGCACTAGGACTAGCCGGCGAGCAGTACTTC,CAISEALGLAGEQYF
TRBJ2-7,TRBV5-4,many,TRBD1,TGTGCCAGCAGCATCGGGACAGGGGGTCCCTACGAGCAGTACTTC,CASSIGTGGPYEQYF
TRBJ2-7,TRBV28,many,.,TGTGCCACCCTAACCAGGGGCGGATCTCGATACGAGCAGTACTTC,CATLTRGGSRYEQYF
TRBJ1-2,TRBV6-2/TRBV6-3,.,TRBD1,TGTGCCAGCAGTACCCGACAGGGATGGGATGGCTACACCTTC,CASSTRQGWDGYTF
TRBJ2-1,TRBV6-1,.,TRBD1,TGTGCCAGCAGTGAAGCCGGGACAGGGGGCAATGAGCAGTCCTTC,CASSEAGTGGNEQSF
TRBJ2-4,TRBV2,many,TRBD1,TGTGCCAGCAGGGACAGGGATCGTATTGGAAACATTCAGTACTTC,CASRDRDRIGNIQYF
TRBJ2-1,TRBV28,medium-sized,TRBD2,TGTGCCAGCAGTCCTAGCGGGAGCTCCTACAATGAGCAGTTCTTC,CASSPSGSSYNEQFF
TRBJ2-4,TRBV10-2,.,.,TGCGCCAGCAGTGGGGTAGCCAAAAACATTAAGTACTTC,CASSGVAKNIKYF
TRBJ1-6,TRBV5-1,many,.,TGCGCCAGCAAGGTCGGGTTCTCACCACCCCTCCACTTT,CASKVGFSPPLHF
TRBJ1-3,TRBV6-1,medium-sized,.,TGTGCCAGCAGGCGGGGGGGTAAGGGAAACACCATATATTTT,CASRRGGKGNTIYF
TRBJ1-5,TRBV10-2,many,.,TGCGCCAGCTCGGGCGGGGGTCAGCCCCAGCATTTT,CASSGGGQPQHF
TRBJ2-7,TRBV20-1,.,TRBD2,TGCAGTGCTACATCGGGACTAGTAACCTACGAGCAGTACTTC,CSATSGLVTYEQYF
TRBJ1-5,TRBV16,many,.,TGTGCCAGCAGCCAATCCAGGACGGGTCAGCCCCAGCATTTT,CASSQSRTGQPQHF
TRBJ2-6,TRBV20-1,.,.,TGCAGTGCCACTTCCCGGCGGGCTGGGGCCAACGTCATGACTTTC,CSATSRRAGANVMTF
TRBJ1-2,TRBV6-2/TRBV6-3,.,.,TGTGCCAGCAGAGAACAGGTGGCCAGGAGTTGCTACACCTTC,CASREQVARSCYTF
TRBJ2-3,TRBV7-9,many,.,TGTGCCAGCAGTTCCTCTCGGGGGGATACGCAGTATTTT,CASSSSRGDTQYF
TRBJ2-2,TRBV6-1,medium-sized,TRBD1,TGTGCCAGCAGTTTGGGGACAGGGGGCGGCACCGGGGAGCTGTTTTTT,CASSLGTGGGTGELFF
TRBJ2-6,TRBV19,many,TRBD1,TGTGCCAGTAGTACGAGACAGGGGATGAGGGGGGCCAACGTCCTGACTTTC,CASSTRQGMRGANVLTF
TRBJ1-6,TRBV5-1,.,.,TGCACCAGCAGCCTAGACCGGCCAGGGTGTTCACCCCTCCACTTT,CTSSLDRPGCSPLHF
TRBJ2-7,TRBV20-1,.,.,TGCAGTGCTAGAGATACCGGCTGGGGGGGCAACTCCTACGAGCAGTACTTC,CSARDTGWGGNSYEQYF
TRBJ2-7,TRBV15,once,TRBD1,TGTGCCACCAGCCTAGGGACAGGGGTGTCAAACGATCAGTACTTC,CATSLGTGVSNDQYF